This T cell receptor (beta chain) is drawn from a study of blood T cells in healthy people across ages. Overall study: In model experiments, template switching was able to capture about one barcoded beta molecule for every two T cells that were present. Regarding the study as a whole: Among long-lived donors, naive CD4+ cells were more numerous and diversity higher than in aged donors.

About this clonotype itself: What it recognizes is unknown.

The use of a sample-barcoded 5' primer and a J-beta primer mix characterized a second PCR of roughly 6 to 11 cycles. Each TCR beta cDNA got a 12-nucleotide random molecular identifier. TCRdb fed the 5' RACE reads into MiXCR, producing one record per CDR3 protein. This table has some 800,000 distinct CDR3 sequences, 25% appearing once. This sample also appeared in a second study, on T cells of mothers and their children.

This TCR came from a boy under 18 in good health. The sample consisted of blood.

The CDR3 nucleotides are TGTGCCAGCAGCAAAGCAGGGCAGGGGGGCTACGAGGAGTACTTC. Translation gives CASSKAGQGGYEEYF. The rearrangement joins TRBV21-1 to TRBJ2-7; whether TRBD1, the table's D call, matches the DNA was not checked. TRBV21-1 is recorded as a pseudogene. This CDR3 is 15 amino acids long.